Shown below are 22 T cell receptor beta chains from a single sample sequenced in a study of cytomegalovirus exposure and HLA in healthy donors. Only in-frame clones appear in the TCRdb table, and some are missing; sequencing was by immunoSEQ multiplex PCR. The sample has about 98,000 clones; roughly 90% are singletons. Sequencing was performed on PBMCs. Receptors were obtained from a man between 18 and 29 years old in good health and CMV-seropositive.

The chain uses TRBV13 and TRBJ2-7; D is unresolved. Per the germline V gene, CDR1 is PRHDT and CDR2 is FYEKMQ (reference sequence). Trimming shortened V by 0 bases and J by 4 bases, and 7 bases separated the two germline ends. This CDR3 region has 13 residues. The CDR3 DNA reads TGTGCCAGCAGCTTAGGCCCAAATTACGAGCAGTACTTC. Encoded protein: CASSLGPNYEQYF.

The chain employs TRBV7-9 and TRBJ1-2; D might be TRBD1 (6 bases). Germline CDR1 SEHNR, CDR2 FQNEAQ (reference sequence). This CDR3 comprises 13 residues. The germline V and J ends were trimmed by 5 bases and 4 bases, with 11 bases remaining between them. The CDR3 nucleotides are TGTGCCAGCAGCAGCGGGGGGCTCTATGGCTACACCTTC. This codes for CASSSGGLYGYTF.

The chain joins TRBV9 to TRBJ2-3; 9 nucleotides line up with TRBD2. The CDR3 runs to 16 residues. V was clipped by 2 bases and J by 4 bases; unmatched bases: 8. Germline V CDR1 and CDR2: SGDLS, YYNGEE. The CDR3, as DNA: TGTGCCAGCAGCGTGAGCGGGACTAGCCTCCCAGATACGCAGTATTTT. It specifies CASSVSGTSLPDTQYF.

This chain links TRBV19 with TRBJ1-6, with D unclear. The V and J ends lost 4 bases and 8 bases respectively, with 15 bases between them. CDR1 is LNHDA and CDR2 is SQIVND in the germline V gene (reference sequence). This CDR3 has 15 amino acids. The CDR3 DNA is TGTGCCAGTAGTACCTCGACGGAGAGTCATTCACCCCTCCACTTT. Residues: CASSTSTESHSPLHF. Full variable domain (rest looked up from reference TRBV19 and TRBJ1-6): DGGITQSPKYLFRKEGQNVTLSCEQNLNHDAMYWYRQDPGQGLRLIYYSQIVNDFQKGDIAEGYSVSREKKESFPLTVTSAQKNPTAFYLCASSTSTESHSPLHFGNGTRLTVT.

J is TRBJ1-4 and V is TRBV5-6; TRBD1 matches at 8 bases. Trimming cost V 3 bases and J 6 bases; bases outside gene matches: 10. The CDR3 totals 16 residues. The germline CDR1 and CDR2 sequences are SGHDT and YYEEEE. The DNA of the CDR3 is TGTGCCAGCAGCTCGACAGGGGCTCGGAGTGATGAAAAACTGTTTTTT. Translating gives CASSSTGARSDEKLFF.

The chain employs TRBV29-1 and TRBJ2-7; 7 bases are shared with TRBD1. The J segment lost 2 bases and the V segment lost 6 bases, leaving 4 bases of the junction unmatched. This CDR3 has 12 residues. Germline V gene data show CDR1 as SQVTM and CDR2 as ANQGSEA. Written as DNA, the CDR3 is TGCAGCGTCTCCGGGACAGCCTACGAGCAGTACTTC. Its translation is CSVSGTAYEQYF.

The rearrangement joins TRBV27 to TRBJ2-3; no clear D gene. The CDR3 is 13 amino acids. V dropped 2 bases and J dropped 5 bases, with 8 bases sitting between them. The germline V gene encodes CDR1 MNHEY and CDR2 SMNVEV (reference sequence). The CDR3 loop reads CASSLGPIDTQYF. CDR3 in DNA: TGTGCCAGCAGTTTAGGGCCCATAGATACGCAGTATTTT.

CDR3 protein: CASSVDRETEAFF. As DNA, the CDR3 is TGTGCCAGCAGTGTGGACAGGGAAACGGAAGCTTTCTTT. V gene TRBV6-1 combines with J gene TRBJ1-1, with 8 bases aligning to TRBD1. The V and J ends lost 4 bases and 8 bases, in that order; junction bases with no gene match: 6. Germline CDR1 and CDR2: MNHNS and SASEGT. The CDR3 loop spans 13 amino acids.

The J gene is TRBJ2-7, the V gene TRBV4-3, with 9 nucleotides matching TRBD1. CDR3 size: 14 residues. Trimming took 3 bases from V and 3 from J; bases not matched to a gene: 3. Germline V gene data show CDR1 as LGHNA and CDR2 as YSLEER. CDR3 sequence: CASSQGQGLYEQYF. The CDR3, as DNA: TGCGCCAGCAGCCAGGGACAGGGCCTCTACGAGCAGTACTTC.

The chain recombines TRBV28 with TRBJ2-5; 8 nucleotides align to TRBD2. Per germline, CDR1 MDHEN and CDR2 SYDVKM. Trimming removed 6 bases from V and 1 base from J; junction bases left unmatched: 10. This CDR3 has 16 residues. CDR3 nucleotides: TGTGCCAGCAGCCCATTGGGAACTAGCGGCCAAGAGACCCAGTACTTC. It codes for CASSPLGTSGQETQYF.

The rearrangement joins TRBV6-5 to TRBJ2-7; 10 nucleotides agree with TRBD1. CDR1 is MNHEY, CDR2 SVGAGI, per germline. The CDR3 extends over 13 amino acids. Germline trimming cut 9 bases from V and 5 bases from J; bases unmatched to any gene: 7. The CDR3 bases are TGTGCCAGTACCAGACAGGGGGCGCACGAGCAGTACTTC. Translated: CASTRQGAHEQYF.

This chain connects TRBV7-3 to TRBJ2-5, with TRBD1 identical over 8 bases. The CDR3 has 16 residues. With 5 bases clipped from V and 4 bases from J, the junction kept 12 bases outside the gene matches. The germline V gene has CDR1 SGHTA and CDR2 FQGTGA. Written as DNA, the CDR3 is TGTGCCAGCAGCCTCATGGGGCAGGGGGCGGGAGAGACCCAGTACTTC. It yields the protein CASSLMGQGAGETQYF.

V is TRBV11-3 and J is TRBJ2-5; TRBD1 matches 10 bases. The CDR3 has 17 residues. V shed 5 bases, J shed 5 bases, and the junction held 14 bases outside the gene matches. Looked up from germline, CDR1 is SGHNT and CDR2 is YENEEA. CDR3 amino acids: CASSPWLGQGRRETQYF. As DNA, the CDR3 is TGTGCCAGCAGCCCTTGGCTGGGACAGGGGCGGCGGGAGACCCAGTACTTC. The whole variable domain, remainder taken from reference TRBV11-3 and TRBJ2-5, is EAGVVQSPRYKIIEKKQPVAFWCNPISGHNTLYWYLQNLGQGPELLIRYENEEAVDDSQLPKDRFSAERLKGVDSTLKIQPAELGDSAVYLCASSPWLGQGRRETQYFGPGTRLLVL.

The rearrangement uses TRBV7-3 and TRBJ2-2; TRBD2 is a possible D gene (6 bases). CDR1 and CDR2 (germline): SGHTA, FQGTGA. The V end was cut by 2 bases, the J end by 4 bases, with 11 bases between. The CDR3 has 15 residues. CDR3: CASSLAGSVTGELFF. CDR3 nucleotide sequence: TGTGCCAGCAGCTTAGCCGGGAGTGTCACCGGGGAGCTGTTTTTT.

The J gene is TRBJ1-5, the V gene TRBV6-1, with D hard to call. V dropped 6 bases and J dropped 7 bases, with 19 bases sitting between them. CDR1 and CDR2 from the germline V gene are MNHNS and SASEGT. The CDR3 spans 15 residues. The CDR3 loop reads CASRRTGSRGQPQHF. DNA for the CDR3: TGTGCCAGCAGGCGTACCGGGAGCCGGGGACAGCCCCAGCATTTT.

This chain joins TRBV4-1 and TRBJ1-5; no clear D gene. Germline assignment: CDR1 MGHRA and CDR2 YSYEKL. Trimming removed 0 bases from V and 7 bases from J, with 13 bases in between. This CDR3 is built from 15 residues. This chain's CDR3 is CASSQDGGFGQPQHF. The CDR3 coding sequence is TGCGCCAGCAGCCAAGACGGAGGGTTCGGACAGCCCCAGCATTTT.

The rearrangement joins TRBV7-2 to TRBJ1-2; 10 positions match TRBD1. This CDR3 spans 15 amino acids. The V gene's germline CDR1 is SGHTA and CDR2 FQGNSA. Germline trimming cut 1 base from V and 4 bases from J; bases unmatched to any gene: 3. The CDR3 spells CASSLVGQGIYGYTF. In DNA, the CDR3 is TGTGCCAGCAGCTTAGTGGGACAGGGGATCTATGGCTACACCTTC.

This sequence joins TRBV29-1 and TRBJ2-7, with D perhaps TRBD2 (6 bases). V was cut by 6 bases and J by 1 base, with 25 bases left in between. The germline CDR1 and CDR2 sequences are SQVTM and ANQGSEA. The CDR3 consists of 17 residues. In nucleotides, the CDR3 is TGCAGCGTCCCGGGAGACGATTACATTACAAAGTCCTACGAGCAGTACTTC. Translation: CSVPGDDYITKSYEQYF.

The V and J genes are TRBV4-1 and TRBJ2-2; TRBD2 agrees at 13 bases. This CDR3 has 17 amino acids. The germline gives CDR1 MGHRA, CDR2 YSYEKL. Trimming took 6 bases from V and 6 from J; bases not matched to a gene: 10. The CDR3 is CASSLGLAGVLSGELFF. DNA for the CDR3: TGCGCCAGCAGTCTCGGACTAGCGGGAGTTCTGTCCGGGGAGCTGTTTTTT.

The V call is TRBV7-9, the J call TRBJ1-2; D perhaps matches TRBD1 (5 bases). The CDR3 runs 15 residues. V shed 2 bases and J shed 6 bases, with 16 bases lying between them. CDR1 is SEHNR and CDR2 is FQNEAQ in the germline V gene (reference sequence). The CDR3 sequence is CASSLNSLEGNGYTF. DNA of the CDR3: TGTGCCAGCAGCTTAAACTCCTTGGAGGGGAATGGCTACACCTTC.

This clone was counted only a few times. The rearrangement joins TRBV2 to TRBJ2-5, with D maybe TRBD2 (5 bases). There are 17 residues in the CDR3. Trimming shortened V by 1 base and J by 0 bases, and 15 bases separated the two germline ends. Germline V gives CDR1 SNHLY, CDR2 FYNNEI. The CDR3 reads CASSEVRKAVHQETQYF. As DNA, the CDR3 is TGTGCCAGCAGTGAAGTTCGAAAAGCGGTACACCAAGAGACCCAGTACTTC. Using reference TRBV2 and TRBJ2-5 for the parts outside the CDR3, the full variable domain is EPEVTQTPSHQVTQMGQEVILRCVPISNHLYFYWYRQILGQKVEFLVSFYNNEISEKSEIFDDQFSVERPDGSNFTLKIRSTKLEDSAMYFCASSEVRKAVHQETQYFGPGTRLLVL.

This chain links TRBV7-9 with TRBJ1-4; TRBD1 is a possible D gene (6 bases). CDR1 and CDR2 from the germline V gene are SEHNR and FQNEAQ (reference sequence). The CDR3 has 16 amino acids. V lost 4 bases to trimming and J lost 0 bases, with 12 bases between them. CDR3: CASSSGQTATNEKLFF. In DNA, the CDR3 is TGTGCCAGCAGCTCCGGACAGACTGCAACTAATGAAAAACTGTTTTTT.